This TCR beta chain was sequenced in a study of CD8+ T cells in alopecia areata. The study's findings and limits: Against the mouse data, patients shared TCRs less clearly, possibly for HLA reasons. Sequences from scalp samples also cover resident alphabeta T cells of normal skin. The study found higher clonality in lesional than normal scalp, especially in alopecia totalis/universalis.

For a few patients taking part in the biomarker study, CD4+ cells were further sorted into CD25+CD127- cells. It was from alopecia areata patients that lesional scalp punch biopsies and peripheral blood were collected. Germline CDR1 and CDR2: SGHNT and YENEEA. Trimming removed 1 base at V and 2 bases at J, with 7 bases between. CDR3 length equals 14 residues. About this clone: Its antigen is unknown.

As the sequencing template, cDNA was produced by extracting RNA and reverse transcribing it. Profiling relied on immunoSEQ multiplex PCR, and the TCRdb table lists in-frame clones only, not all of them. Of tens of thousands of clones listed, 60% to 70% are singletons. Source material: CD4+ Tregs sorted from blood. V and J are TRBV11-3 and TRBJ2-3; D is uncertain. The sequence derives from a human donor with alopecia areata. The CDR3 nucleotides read TGTGCCAGCAGCTTAGGTGGGCCCACAGATACGCAGTATTTT. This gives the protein CASSLGGPTDTQYF.